This paragraph reports one TCR beta chain. The CDR3 is 15 residues long. The V and J ends lost 1 base and 0 bases respectively, with 11 bases between them. CDR1 is SGHRS, CDR2 YFSETQ, per germline. The study ran its PCR with 60 Vbeta and 13 Jbeta primers. The data were produced by immunoSEQ multiplex PCR, yet TCRdb's version contains in-frame clones alone and is incomplete. This sample has about 59,000 clones; roughly 77% occur once, and the top ten carry roughly 6.4%. The data derive from a study of cytomegalovirus exposure and HLA in healthy donors. The J gene is TRBJ2-7, the V gene TRBV5-1, with D possibly matching TRBD2 (6 bases). This TCR was sampled from a man aged 25-45 years in good health and CMV-seropositive. Specimen: PBMCs. DNA of the CDR3: TGCGCCAGCAGCTTGCTTACCGGGAGCTCCTACGAGCAGTACTTC. Residues: CASSLLTGSSYEQYF.